The 22 T cell receptor beta chains in this list originate from one sample, sequenced in a study of cytomegalovirus exposure and HLA in healthy donors. This PCR relied on a set of 60 Vbeta primers and 13 Jbeta primers. TCRdb keeps only in-frame clones here, not all; method: immunoSEQ multiplex PCR. The profile shows more than 140,000 clones, approximately 80% of them singletons. The source material was PBMCs. All receptors derive from a man younger than 45 in good health and CMV-seropositive.

This clone turned up a few times. The rearrangement links TRBV7-6 to TRBJ2-7, with 7 bases lining up with TRBD1. The V segment lost 4 bases and the J segment 3 bases; nucleotides outside the gene matches: 3. This CDR3 spans 13 amino acids. CDR1 and CDR2 (germline): SGHVS, FNYEAQ. The CDR3: CASSYRDSYEQYF. CDR3 nucleotides: TGTGCCAGCAGCTACAGGGACAGCTACGAGCAGTACTTC. Together with reference TRBV7-6 and TRBJ2-7, the CDR3 gives the full variable domain: GAGVSQSPRYKVTKRGQDVALRCDPISGHVSLYWYRQALGQGPEFLTYFNYEAQQDKSGLPNDRFSAERPEGSISTLTIQRTEQRDSAMYRCASSYRDSYEQYFGPGTRLTVT.

The chain recombines TRBV7-8 with TRBJ2-1; 9 bases align to TRBD2. The CDR3 runs to 16 residues. With V trimmed by 5 bases and J by 8 bases, 13 bases remained unmatched. Germline V lookup: CDR1 SGHVS, CDR2 FQNEAQ. The CDR3 DNA reads as TGTGCCAGCAGCCCCCCCGCAGGACTAGCGATAGATGAGCAGTTCTTC. Translating it yields CASSPPAGLAIDEQFF.

This clone was recorded a few times. The chain uses TRBV5-4 and TRBJ2-3; D gene ambiguous. Between the trimmed V and J ends, which lost 0 bases and 2 bases, there was a span of 10 bases. Germline V CDR1 and CDR2: SGHNT, YYREEE (reference sequence). The CDR3 runs 15 residues. This CDR3 reads CASSLGATNTDTQYF. The CDR3 DNA sequence: TGTGCCAGCAGCTTGGGAGCCACCAACACAGATACGCAGTATTTT.

This clone showed up just once. The gene calls are TRBV2 and TRBJ2-1, with 14 bases fitting TRBD2. CDR1 and CDR2 (germline): SNHLY, FYNNEI. This CDR3 has 18 amino acids. V lost 7 bases and J lost 0; bases outside the gene matches: 8. In nucleotides, the CDR3 is TGTGCCAGCACCGGGACTAGCGGGGGCCTCAGCTCCTACAATGAGCAGTTCTTC. It codes for CASTGTSGGLSSYNEQFF.

CDR3 amino acids: CASSQSGEGYF. The CDR3 DNA reads TGTGCCAGCAGTCAGAGCGGGGAGGGGTACTTC. This rearrangement joins TRBV28 to TRBJ2-5, with TRBD2 matching 7 bases. After removal of 5 bases from V and 13 bases from J, the junction contained 7 bases not matched to a gene. Germline CDR1 MDHEN, CDR2 SYDVKM. This CDR3 comprises 11 residues.

The chain carries TRBV18 and TRBJ1-5; 7 nucleotides agree with TRBD1. The germline V gene encodes CDR1 KGHSH and CDR2 LQKENI. V lost 5 bases and J lost 1; bases outside the gene matches: 2. There are 14 residues in the CDR3. The chain's CDR3 is CASSIQGSNQPQHF. The CDR3 coding sequence is TGTGCCAGCTCAATACAGGGGAGCAATCAGCCCCAGCATTTT.

This clone was seen a few times. The rearrangement links TRBV27 to TRBJ2-2, with 7 bases identical to TRBD2. V lost 2 bases to trimming and J lost 5 bases; unmatched junction nucleotides: 14. The CDR3 loop spans 18 amino acids. Looked up from germline, CDR1 is MNHEY and CDR2 is SMNVEV (reference sequence). The CDR3 bases are TGTGCCAGCAGTTTAGTCTTCGTGGGAGGGCCTGAGACCGGGGAGCTGTTTTTT. Protein sequence: CASSLVFVGGPETGELFF.

The rearrangement links TRBV30 to TRBJ1-2; TRBD1 matches at 8 bases. The ends lost 0 bases at V and 7 bases at J; junction bases unmatched: 10. Germline CDR1 GTSNPN, CDR2 SVGIG (reference sequence). The CDR3 extends over 15 amino acids. In DNA, the CDR3 is TGTGCCTGGAGTGTACTACAGACAGGGGCTTCTGGCTACACCTTC. The encoded protein is CAWSVLQTGASGYTF.

This rearrangement joins TRBV15 to TRBJ1-5; D ambiguous. Trimming removed 0 bases from V and 3 bases from J, with 9 bases in between. The CDR3 consists of 15 residues. Per the germline V gene, CDR1 is LNHNV and CDR2 is YYDKDF (reference sequence). CDR3 amino acids: CATSRDRRLNQPQHF. In nucleotides, the CDR3 is TGTGCCACCAGCAGAGATCGGCGGCTCAATCAGCCCCAGCATTTT.

This sequence joins TRBV29-1 and TRBJ2-1; the D gene is possibly TRBD2 (6 bases). The CDR3 is 15 residues long. Germline values: CDR1 SQVTM, CDR2 ANQGSEA. Trimming removed 7 bases at V and 6 bases at J, with 22 bases between. Here the CDR3 DNA reads TGCAGCGCCCCTTTGGAGGGCTCAGACCCCAATGAGCAGTTCTTC. Translated, it gives CSAPLEGSDPNEQFF.

This chain uses TRBV4-3 with TRBJ2-5, with D possibly matching TRBD2 (7 bases). The CDR3 extends over 18 amino acids. V lost 0 bases and J lost 3, with 20 bases in between. Germline V CDR1 and CDR2: LGHNA, YSLEER. The CDR3: CASSQDPPAGATKETQYF. The CDR3 coding sequence is TGCGCCAGCAGCCAAGACCCCCCCGCGGGGGCGACTAAAGAGACCCAGTACTTC.

The chain recombines TRBV4-1 with TRBJ1-5; TRBD1 matches 8 bases. The V gene end was trimmed by 3 bases and the J gene end by 3 bases; junction bases not matched to a gene: 4. The CDR3 has 15 residues. The V gene's germline CDR1 is MGHRA and CDR2 YSYEKL. The CDR3 region is CASSQETGANQPQHF. CDR3 bases: TGCGCCAGCAGCCAGGAGACAGGGGCCAATCAGCCCCAGCATTTT.

The chain recombines TRBV10-3 with TRBJ2-7; D is undetermined. The CDR3 consists of 15 residues. V gave up 3 bases and J gave up 2 bases, with 14 bases separating them. Germline V gene data show CDR1 as ENHRY and CDR2 as SYGVKD. Here the CDR3 DNA reads TGTGCCATCAGTGATGTGACAAAGAAGGCCTACGAGCAGTACTTC. It specifies CAISDVTKKAYEQYF.

The rearrangement uses TRBV28 and TRBJ1-4, with D maybe TRBD1 (6 bases). Germline loops: CDR1 MDHEN, CDR2 SYDVKM. The length of the CDR3 is 15 residues. V was clipped by 5 bases and J by 0 bases, with 10 bases between them. The CDR3 reads CASSPEGATNEKLFF. The CDR3 DNA sequence: TGTGCCAGCAGTCCTGAGGGGGCAACTAATGAAAAACTGTTTTTT. Supplemented by reference TRBV28 and TRBJ1-4, the full variable domain reads DVKVTQSSRYLVKRTGEKVFLECVQDMDHENMFWYRQDPGLGLRLIYFSYDVKMKEKGDIPEGYSVSREKKERFSLILESASTNQTSMYLCASSPEGATNEKLFFGSGTQLSVL.

The chain joins TRBV30 to TRBJ1-3, with unresolved D. With 0 bases removed from V and 4 bases from J, the gap between germline ends came to 7 bases. Germline V lookup: CDR1 GTSNPN, CDR2 SVGIG (reference sequence). The CDR3 loop spans 13 amino acids. Here the CDR3 DNA reads TGTGCCTGGAGTGTACTTAAAGGAAACACCATATATTTT. Translated: CAWSVLKGNTIYF.

Comment on this clone: Other DNA sequences in this sample translate to the same CDR3. The chain is built from TRBV6-1 and TRBJ2-7, with 11 bases that match TRBD1. The CDR3 covers 14 residues. The trim removed 6 bases at V and 2 bases at J, leaving 3 bases unmatched. CDR1 and CDR2 from the germline V gene are MNHNS and SASEGT. This chain's CDR3 is CASRPGQGAYEQYF. CDR3 DNA: TGTGCCAGCAGGCCGGGACAGGGGGCCTACGAGCAGTACTTC.

The rearrangement uses TRBV5-6 and TRBJ2-7; 12 positions match TRBD2. The CDR3 is made up of 14 amino acids. V shed 0 bases, J shed 12 bases, and the junction held 7 bases outside the gene matches. Germline V lookup: CDR1 SGHDT, CDR2 YYEEEE. CDR3 amino acids: CASSLGTSGTWRYF. The CDR3, as DNA: TGTGCCAGCAGCTTGGGGACTAGCGGGACATGGCGGTACTTC.

The CDR3 loop reads CASRRGGTGNSPLHF. Written as DNA, the CDR3 is TGTGCCAGCAGGAGAGGCGGGACAGGGAATTCACCCCTCCACTTT. The V and J genes are TRBV7-2 and TRBJ1-6, with TRBD1 matching over 9 bases. Trimming at V came to 6 bases and at J to 7 bases, leaving 7 bases not matched to a gene. Germline-derived CDR1 and CDR2 are SGHTA and FQGNSA. CDR3 length: 15 residues.

This chain connects TRBV28 to TRBJ2-2, with 9 bases lining up with TRBD1. CDR1 and CDR2 (germline): MDHEN, SYDVKM. V lost 6 bases, J lost 6 bases, and 8 bases stayed unmatched. This CDR3 is built from 15 residues. The CDR3 loop is CASRNTGGNAGELFF. For the CDR3, the DNA is TGTGCCAGCAGGAACACAGGGGGCAACGCCGGGGAGCTGTTTTTT.

The J gene is TRBJ1-1, the V gene TRBV6-1; D unresolved. The CDR3 totals 15 residues. Between the trimmed V and J ends, which lost 3 bases and 1 base, there was a span of 12 bases. Germline V lookup: CDR1 MNHNS, CDR2 SASEGT. Written as DNA, the CDR3 is TGTGCCAGCAGTGAGCTAATGGGAGAGAACACTGAAGCTTTCTTT. Its translation is CASSELMGENTEAFF.

The gene calls are TRBV4-3 and TRBJ1-6, with TRBD1 matching over 7 bases. The CDR3 runs 17 residues. CDR1 and CDR2 from the germline V gene are LGHNA and YSLEER. The junction had 8 bases not matched to a gene; V was cut back by 0 bases and J by 6 bases. CDR3: CASSQDWAGGFNSPLHF. The CDR3 DNA follows: TGCGCCAGCAGCCAAGATTGGGCAGGGGGTTTTAATTCACCCCTCCACTTT.

Notes on this clone: The junction differs from germline at one of its ends, possibly a read error. The chain employs TRBV2 and TRBJ2-3, with TRBD2 identical over 7 bases. CDR3 length equals 14 residues. Germline V CDR1 and CDR2: SNHLY, FYNNEI. CDR3 loop: CASMETGAGDAQYF. The DNA for the CDR3 is TGTGCCAGCATGGAGACCGGGGCGGGAGATGCGCAGTATTTT.